The source of this T cell receptor (beta chain) is a study of CD8 T cells in Susac syndrome. V was trimmed by 0 bases and J by 8 bases, leaving 9 bases between them. CDR1 and CDR2 from the germline V gene are SGHRS and YFSETQ. The CDR3 runs 14 residues. General observations from the study: The study conceded that its TCR sequencing and HLA analysis involved relatively few individuals.

TCR beta sequencing covered blood CD8+ and CD4+ T cells. CD8+ and CD4+ T cells were negatively isolated; TEMRA cells were FACS-enriched. RNA amounts of about 0.5 to 1 ug underwent reverse transcription with random hexamers. Across 54 Vbeta and 13 Jbeta, TCR beta CDR3 was amplified with immunoSEQ multiplex PCR. TCRdb reprocessed the immunoSEQ multiplex PCR reads via MiXCR and lists one record per CDR3 protein. The profile covers about 300,000 distinct CDR3 sequences, with around 92% appearing a single time and 0.06% to 0.075% taken by the ten largest. For this clonotype: Its antigen is unidentified.

The chain carries TRBV5-1 and TRBJ1-6; D possibly corresponds to TRBD1 (5 bases). Specimen: CD4+ T cells from PBMCs. The TCR was taken from a human donor with multiple sclerosis. For the CDR3, the DNA is TGCGCCAGCAGCTTGGAGGGGTTAGATTCACCCCTCCACTTT. As protein: CASSLEGLDSPLHF.